This paragraph reports one T cell receptor beta chain. Next came a second PCR, run for roughly 6 to 11 cycles, which used a sample-barcoded 5' primer along with a J-beta primer mix. From the 5' RACE reads, TCRdb called clonotypes with MiXCR, one entry per CDR3 protein. Of approximately 960,000 distinct CDR3 sequences listed, under 35% are singletons. This sample is part of a study of blood T cells in healthy people across ages. The CDR3 runs 11 residues. The germline V gene has CDR1 GTSNPN and CDR2 SVGIG (reference sequence). V lost 4 bases, J lost 4 bases, and 7 bases lay in between. These data were likewise used in another study, on T cells of mothers and their children.

This chain links TRBV30 with TRBJ1-1; no clear D gene. The material sequenced was blood. The clonotype was recovered from a woman in her thirties or forties in good health. The CDR3 reads CAWTDPTEAFF. The CDR3 coding sequence is TGTGCCTGGACAGATCCCACTGAAGCTTTCTTT.